The 18 T cell receptor beta chains listed next were all sequenced from one sample in a study of T cells in women clearing cervical HPV infection. This table comes from immunoSEQ multiplex PCR, and its TCRdb copy is limited to in-frame clones, with some not included. Here the sample table reports around 23,000 clones. The sequenced sample consisted of blood buffy coat. All receptors derive from a woman between 18 and 69 years old with a cervical HPV16 infection that either progressed to CIN3+ or cleared (not recorded which).

Worth noting for this clone: The CDR3 goes on 3 residues after the read ends, and that part is filled in from the germline J gene. This chain joins TRBV2 and TRBJ1-4; D gene uncertain. V was clipped by 4 bases and J by 8 bases, with 17 bases between them. The germline V gene encodes CDR1 SNHLY and CDR2 FYNNEI. This CDR3 has 15 residues. The CDR3 protein is CASSVQKWIGEKLFF. The DNA read from the CDR3 is TGTGCCAGCAGTGTACAGAAATGGATTGGCGAAAAA.

A word on this clone: The read gets to within 3 residues of the CDR3 end, and the germline J gene fills in the rest. J is TRBJ1-2 and V is TRBV2; D is possibly TRBD1 (5 bases). CDR1 SNHLY and CDR2 FYNNEI come from the germline V gene. CDR3 length equals 13 residues. CDR3 DNA, as far as it was read: TGTGCCAGCAGGTCCCGGAGGGACTACGAC. It translates to CASRSRRDYD. The full CDR3 is CASRSRRDYDYTF.

On this clone: The observed sequence ends 3 residues before the CDR3 terminus, with the missing tail filled in from the germline J gene. The rearrangement links TRBV28 to TRBJ2-7; TRBD1 matches at 7 bases. Germline V lookup: CDR1 MDHEN, CDR2 SYDVKM. The CDR3 runs to 14 residues. V shed 2 bases and J 3 bases; nucleotides not matched to a gene: 4. CDR3 DNA (partial): TGTGCCAGCAGTTTACAGGGGGTGCTCTACGAG. This codes for CASSLQGVLYE. The whole CDR3 protein is CASSLQGVLYEQYF.

About this clone itself: A read error may account for a junction end that differs from germline. CDR3 sequence reads: CASSLVGDRGAETQYF. The covered CDR3 bases are TGTGCTAGCAGCTTAGTTGGGGACAGAGGGGCAGAGACC. The chain employs TRBV7-7 and TRBJ2-5, with 7 bases lining up with TRBD1. The read finishes 3 residues shy of the CDR3 end, and the germline J gene is used to complete it. Germline CDR1 and CDR2: SSHAT and FNYEAQ (reference sequence). CDR3 length: 16 residues. Complete variable domain (other parts from reference TRBV7-7 and TRBJ2-5): GAGVSQSPRYKVTKRGQDVTLRCDPISSHATLYWYQQALGQGPEFLTYFNYEAQPDKSGLPSDRFSAERPEGSISTLTIQRTEQRDSAMYRCASSLVGDRGAETQYFGPGTRLLVL.

About this clone: The read stops 3 residues short of the end of the CDR3; the missing end is completed from the germline J gene. The chain combines TRBV18 with TRBJ2-4; possibly TRBD1 for D (8 bases). The CDR3 extends over 13 amino acids. Germline CDR1 reads KGHSH; CDR2 reads LQKENI. The CDR3 bases that were read are TGTGCCAGCTCACCGACAGGGGACTATGGT. Its translation is CASSPTGDYG. The CDR3 as a whole reads CASSPTGDYGQYF. Full variable domain (missing parts from reference TRBV18 and TRBJ2-4): NAGVMQNPRHLVRRRGQEARLRCSPMKGHSHVYWYRQLPEEGLKFMVYLQKENIIDESGMPKERFSAEFPKEGPSILRIQQVVRGDSAAYFCASSPTGDYGQYFGAGTRLSVL.

Note on this clone: Read sequence stops 3 residues before the CDR3 end, and the germline J gene provides the missing end. The V call is TRBV7-9, the J call TRBJ1-1; D perhaps matches TRBD1 (5 bases). CDR3 length: 12 amino acids. Germline values: CDR1 SEHNR, CDR2 FQNEAQ (reference sequence). Incomplete CDR3 DNA: TGTGCCAGCAGCTTAGAGACAGCAGAA. Amino acid sequence: CASSLETAE. In full, the CDR3 is CASSLETAEAFF.

To note about this clone: The read comes to an end 3 residues before the CDR3 does, leaving the germline J gene to fill in the end. This rearrangement joins TRBV30 to TRBJ2-7; a weak D match, TRBD1 (5 bases). The CDR3 runs 15 residues. With 3 bases removed from V and 0 bases from J, the gap between germline ends came to 15 bases. CDR1 and CDR2 (germline): GTSNPN, SVGIG (reference sequence). Partial CDR3 DNA: TGTGCCTGGAGCGAAGGAGTAGGGGTCTCCTACGAG. Protein product: CAWSEGVGVSYE. The entire CDR3 reads CAWSEGVGVSYEQYF.

Turning to this clone: The read ends 3 residues early relative to the CDR3; the germline J gene fills the gap. The chain combines TRBV20-1 with TRBJ1-5; a weak D match, TRBD1 (6 bases). The CDR3 sequence is 13 residues long. V was trimmed by 6 bases and J by 7 bases, leaving 16 bases between them. From germline, CDR1 is DFQATT and CDR2 SNEGSKA (reference sequence). The chain's CDR3 is CSAKRQAGQPQHF. The part of the CDR3 DNA that was read is TGCAGTGCGAAACGACAGGCGGGCCAGCCC.

To note about this clone: The sequence runs out 3 residues before the end of the CDR3; the remainder is reconstructed from the germline J gene. The V call is TRBV20-1, the J call TRBJ1-3; 7 bases agree with TRBD1. V lost 4 bases to trimming and J lost 0 bases; unmatched junction nucleotides: 3. The CDR3 loop spans 14 amino acids. The germline gives CDR1 DFQATT, CDR2 SNEGSKA (reference sequence). This chain's CDR3 is CSATGTASGNTIYF. The covered CDR3 bases are TGCAGTGCTACCGGGACAGCCTCTGGAAACACC.

On this clone itself: Sequencing ends 3 residues short of the CDR3 end; the germline J gene provides the rest. This sequence joins TRBV12-3 or TRBV12-4 and TRBJ1-6, with D uncertain. This CDR3 comprises 14 residues. Trimming left V 5 bases short and J 5 bases short, with 10 bases between. CDR3 sequence reads: CASSPGFHNSPLHF. The sequenced CDR3 bases are TGTGCCAGCAGTCCCGGGTTTCATAATTCACCC.

A remark on this clone: From the germline J gene comes the end of the CDR3, since the read stops 3 residues before it. The genes are TRBV24-1 and TRBJ2-3; 8 positions match TRBD2. V shed 4 bases and J 4 bases; nucleotides not matched to a gene: 12. CDR3 length: 17 residues. Germline V gene data show CDR1 as KGHDR and CDR2 as SFDVKD. The sequenced part of the CDR3 DNA is TGTGCCACCAGTGAGGGGACTATCGGGGGGGTCCCAGATACG. Its translation is CATSEGTIGGVPDT. The entire CDR3 protein reads CATSEGTIGGVPDTQYF.

Regarding this clone: The read falls 3 residues short of the CDR3 end, and the missing part is taken from the germline J gene. The rearrangement uses TRBV2 and TRBJ2-4, with 7 bases matching TRBD1. Germline V gives CDR1 SNHLY, CDR2 FYNNEI. The CDR3 consists of 14 residues. Incomplete CDR3 DNA: TGTGCCAGCAGTAAGGGACAGCAGAACTATGGT. It is translated as CASSKGQQNYG. The full CDR3 reads CASSKGQQNYGQYF.

Concerning this clone itself: The CDR3 goes on 3 residues after the read ends, and that part is filled in from the germline J gene. This rearrangement joins TRBV7-8 to TRBJ2-7, with D perhaps matching TRBD1 (5 bases). Germline V CDR1 and CDR2: SGHVS, FQNEAQ. The CDR3 runs to 14 residues. V was pared by 2 bases and J by 2 bases, with 10 bases between. The part of the CDR3 DNA that was read is TGTGCCAGCAGCTTACGACGACAGACCTACGAG. Translated: CASSLRRQTYE. The CDR3 in full is CASSLRRQTYEQYF. Supplemented by reference TRBV7-8 and TRBJ2-7, the full variable domain reads GAGVSQSPRYKVAKRGQDVALRCDPISGHVSLFWYQQALGQGPEFLTYFQNEAQLDKSGLPSDRFFAERPEGSVSTLKIQRTQQEDSAVYLCASSLRRQTYEQYFGPGTRLTVT.

On this clone itself: The read gets to within 3 residues of the CDR3 end, and the germline J gene fills in the rest. This chain uses TRBV18 with TRBJ2-3; 15 positions agree with TRBD2. Germline lookup yields CDR1 KGHSH and CDR2 LQKENI. This CDR3 has 19 amino acids. V trimming: 3 bases; J trimming: 2 bases; junction bases outside the gene matches: 9. The CDR3 DNA, read in part, is TGTGCCAGCTCACCCATCGGACTAGCGGGGGGGCCAACCACAGATACG. Protein sequence: CASSPIGLAGGPTTDT. The CDR3 reads in full as CASSPIGLAGGPTTDTQYF.

As to this clone: Read coverage stops 3 residues before the CDR3 terminus; the germline J gene supplies the remainder. This chain joins TRBV2 and TRBJ1-2; no reliable D call. The CDR3 has 16 residues. Germline lookup yields CDR1 SNHLY and CDR2 FYNNEI. Here the CDR3 reads CASRGGRSGRAYDYTF. CDR3 bases read: TGTGCCAGCAGGGGTGGTCGGAGCGGGAGGGCCTACGAC.

To note about this clone: The read terminates 3 residues before the CDR3 end, so the remaining end is supplied by the germline J gene. The chain employs TRBV18 and TRBJ1-1; D not resolved. This CDR3 spans 14 amino acids. V was shortened by 0 bases and J by 1 base, with 6 bases between the two germline ends. In germline, CDR1 is KGHSH, CDR2 LQKENI. The CDR3 protein is CASSPPSQNTEAFF. The CDR3 DNA, read in part, is TGTGCCAGCTCACCACCCAGTCAGAACACTGAA. The full variable domain, its missing parts supplied by reference TRBV18 and TRBJ1-1, is NAGVMQNPRHLVRRRGQEARLRCSPMKGHSHVYWYRQLPEEGLKFMVYLQKENIIDESGMPKERFSAEFPKEGPSILRIQQVVRGDSAAYFCASSPPSQNTEAFFGQGTRLTVV.

Note on this clone: From the germline J gene comes the end of the CDR3, since the read stops 3 residues before it. The chain joins TRBV20-1 to TRBJ1-1; D remains ambiguous. Germline values: CDR1 DFQATT, CDR2 SNEGSKA (reference sequence). There are 12 residues in the CDR3. The V gene lost 3 bases and the J gene lost 1 base, with 6 bases spanning the gap. This CDR3 is CSASSRNTEAFF. The sequenced CDR3 bases are TGCAGTGCTAGTTCCAGGAACACTGAA.

Notes on this clone: The CDR3 end is not reached by the read, which stops 3 residues before it; the germline J gene fills it in. This rearrangement joins TRBV30 to TRBJ2-3, with a possible D match to TRBD1 (6 bases). The germline CDR1 and CDR2 sequences are GTSNPN and SVGIG (reference sequence). The CDR3 sequence is 13 residues long. The CDR3 DNA, read in part, is TGTGCCTGGAGTAGGGGGTCGAATCAGCCG. Its translation: CAWSRGSNQP. The whole CDR3 region reads CAWSRGSNQPQYF.